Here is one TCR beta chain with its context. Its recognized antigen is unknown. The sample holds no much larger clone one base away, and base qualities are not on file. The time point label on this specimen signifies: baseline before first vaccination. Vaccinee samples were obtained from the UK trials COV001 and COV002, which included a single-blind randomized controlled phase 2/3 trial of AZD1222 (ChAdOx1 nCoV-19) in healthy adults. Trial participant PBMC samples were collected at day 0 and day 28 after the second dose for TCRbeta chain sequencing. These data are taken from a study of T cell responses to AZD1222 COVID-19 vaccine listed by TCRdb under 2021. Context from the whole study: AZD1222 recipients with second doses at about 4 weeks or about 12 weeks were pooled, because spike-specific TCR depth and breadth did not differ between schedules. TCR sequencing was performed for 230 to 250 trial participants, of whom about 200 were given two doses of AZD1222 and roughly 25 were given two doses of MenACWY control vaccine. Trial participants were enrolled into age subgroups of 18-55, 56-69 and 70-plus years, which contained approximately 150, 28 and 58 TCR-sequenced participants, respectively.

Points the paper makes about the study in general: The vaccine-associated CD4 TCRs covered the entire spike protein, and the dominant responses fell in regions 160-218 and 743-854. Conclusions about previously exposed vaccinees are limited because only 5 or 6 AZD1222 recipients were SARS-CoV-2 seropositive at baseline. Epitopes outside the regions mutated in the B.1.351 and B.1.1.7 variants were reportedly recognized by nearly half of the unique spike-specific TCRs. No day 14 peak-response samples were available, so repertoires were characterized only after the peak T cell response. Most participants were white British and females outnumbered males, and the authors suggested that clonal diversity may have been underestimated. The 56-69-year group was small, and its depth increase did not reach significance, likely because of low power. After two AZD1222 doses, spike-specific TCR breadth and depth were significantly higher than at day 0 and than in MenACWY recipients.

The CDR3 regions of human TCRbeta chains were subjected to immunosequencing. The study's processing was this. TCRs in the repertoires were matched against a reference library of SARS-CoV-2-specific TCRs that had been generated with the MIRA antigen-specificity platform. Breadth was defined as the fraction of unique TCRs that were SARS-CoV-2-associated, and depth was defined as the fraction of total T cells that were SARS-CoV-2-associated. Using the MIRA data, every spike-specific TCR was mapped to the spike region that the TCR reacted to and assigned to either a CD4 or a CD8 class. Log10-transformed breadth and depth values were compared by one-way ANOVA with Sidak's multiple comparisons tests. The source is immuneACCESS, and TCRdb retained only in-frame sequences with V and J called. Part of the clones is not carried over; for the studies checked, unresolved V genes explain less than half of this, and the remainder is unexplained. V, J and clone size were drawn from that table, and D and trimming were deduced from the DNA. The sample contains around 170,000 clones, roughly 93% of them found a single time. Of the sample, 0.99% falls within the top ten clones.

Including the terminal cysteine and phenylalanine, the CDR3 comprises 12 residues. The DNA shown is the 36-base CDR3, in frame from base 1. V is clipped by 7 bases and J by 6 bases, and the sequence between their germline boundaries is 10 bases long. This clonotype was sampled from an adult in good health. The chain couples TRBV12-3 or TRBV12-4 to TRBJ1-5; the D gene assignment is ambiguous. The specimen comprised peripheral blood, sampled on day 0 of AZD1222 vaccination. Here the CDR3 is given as CASTFRGQPQHF. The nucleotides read TGTGCCAGCACCTTTAGAGGTCAGCCCCAGCATTTT.